This T cell receptor beta chain was observed in a study of shared clonotypes between healthy human individuals. Each subset's genomic DNA was shared equally among a number of immunoSEQ plates. The repertoire was sequenced with immunoSEQ multiplex PCR; TCRdb's copy has only in-frame clones and lacks some. Among some 2,400,000 clones listed, nearly 97% were seen once. V lost 0 bases, J lost 7 bases, and 14 bases lay in between. CDR1 SGHRS and CDR2 YFSETQ come from the germline V gene. The CDR3 runs 14 residues. This clone appeared a single time. The rearrangement links TRBV5-1 to TRBJ2-7, with D tentatively TRBD2 (6 bases). Sequenced sample: naive CD4+ T cells sorted from blood. The subset denotes: CD45RA+ positively selected. The source of this sequence is a man aged 18 to 30 in good health. The CDR3: CASSLDGSVGEQYF. The CDR3 DNA reads TGCGCCAGCAGCTTGGACGGGAGTGTTGGGGAGCAGTACTTC.